This T cell receptor (beta chain) was sequenced in a study of read filtering for tumor transcriptome and immune sequencing. About the study: Transcriptome libraries were built from DNase-treated RNA.

The library was built from roughly 400 ng RNA with molecular barcoded adaptors for alpha/delta and beta/gamma chains. TCRdb reanalysed the reads using MiXCR and keeps one entry per CDR3 protein. The sample lists tens of thousands of distinct CDR3 sequences, more than 10% seen once, with about 15% in the top ten. The length of the CDR3 is 14 residues. In germline, CDR1 is MGHRA, CDR2 YSYEKL. V was cut by 4 bases and J by 5 bases, with 11 bases left in between. Study-wide findings and caveats: Correlation between methods rose after single-read clonotypes were removed. Sorted CD138-negative bone marrow cells were not purified T cells.

In its sample, this clonotype was seen many times. The target antigen is unknown. The clonotype was recovered from a donor at least 40 years old with multiple myeloma. The V call is TRBV4-1, the J call TRBJ1-4; tentatively, D is TRBD1 (5 bases). Source material: a population of CD138-negative cells sorted from bone marrow. The DNA of the CDR3 is TGCGCCAGCAGCCCTGGGGGGTTCAATGAAAAACTGTTTTTT. It encodes CASSPGGFNEKLFF.